This T cell receptor beta chain is from a study of Graves' ophthalmopathy and Graves' hyperthyroidism. CDR3 size: 13 residues. CDR1 DFQATT and CDR2 SNEGSKA come from the germline V gene (reference sequence). The V end lost 3 bases, the J end lost 5 bases, and 10 bases lay between the germline ends. At least ten counts were recorded for this clonotype. Amplification targeted the TCR beta CDR3 regions, with RNA transcripts as the source material. RT-PCR was first run with HTBI primers, then multiplex PCR in a second round. TCRdb independently ran MiXCR on the multiplex PCR reads; one entry per CDR3 protein. The table includes about 700,000 distinct CDR3 sequences, roughly two fifths detected once.

The specimen sequenced was peripheral blood. The chain carries TRBV20-1 and TRBJ1-4; D perhaps matches TRBD1 (6 bases). This receptor was taken from an adult man with Graves' ophthalmopathy. The CDR3 spells CSARTGLNEKLFF. DNA of the CDR3: TGCAGTGCTAGGACAGGCCTAAATGAAAAACTGTTTTTT.